This TCR beta chain comes out of a study of T cells in Graves' hyperthyroidism and ophthalmopathy. RNA transcripts were the template for amplifying TCR beta CDR3 regions. RT-PCR in the first round (using the HTBI primer set) targeted the TCR CDR3. In TCRdb, the multiplex PCR reads were re-called with MiXCR into one record per CDR3 protein. The sample consists of almost 600,000 distinct CDR3 sequences, over 11% of them appearing once. The sample holds many counts of this clonotype. V lost 3 bases and J lost 12; bases outside the gene matches: 18. This CDR3 is 17 amino acids long. The V gene's germline CDR1 is SNHLY and CDR2 FYNNEI.

The chain combines TRBV2 with TRBJ2-1; TRBD2 agrees at 9 bases. Input material: blood. The TCR sequence derives from a woman in her thirties with Graves' hyperthyroidism that later progressed to Graves' ophthalmopathy. CDR3 protein: CASSEGGAAGGPRMQFF. The CDR3 DNA follows: TGTGCCAGCAGTGAGGGAGGGGCAGCGGGAGGCCCTAGGATGCAGTTCTTC. Full variable domain (missing parts from reference TRBV2 and TRBJ2-1): EPEVTQTPSHQVTQMGQEVILRCVPISNHLYFYWYRQILGQKVEFLVSFYNNEISEKSEIFDDQFSVERPDGSNFTLKIRSTKLEDSAMYFCASSEGGAAGGPRMQFFGPGTRLTVL.